The present TCR beta chain was sequenced within a study of blood T cell repertoires in COVID-19. Study in general: The United States, Italy and Spain supplied acute and convalescent COVID-19 samples. Sources were T cells, B-cell-depleted T cells, or PBMCs; the material itself was cDNA or gDNA.

Enrolled during active infection, Seattle patients were then followed longitudinally. Germline trimming cut 2 bases from V and 13 bases from J; bases unmatched to any gene: 14. The germline V gene encodes CDR1 SNHLY and CDR2 FYNNEI. The CDR3 spans 15 residues. The authors' processing: From reference gene primer amplification, estimates of nucleated cell counts were derived. Only in-frame clones appear in the TCRdb table, and some are missing; sequencing was by immunoSEQ multiplex PCR. D and trimming come from the DNA, and the V and J calls and clone size come from that table. The table has over 450,000 clones, 80% to 90% seen once.

This TCR came from a young man with COVID-19, enrolled during active disease. This chain connects TRBV2 to TRBJ2-1, with 7 bases matching TRBD1. The sample consisted of peripheral blood. CDR3 in amino acids: CASSEPTGQRVIQFF. For the CDR3, the DNA is TGTGCCAGCAGTGAACCCACGGGACAGAGGGTCATACAGTTCTTC.